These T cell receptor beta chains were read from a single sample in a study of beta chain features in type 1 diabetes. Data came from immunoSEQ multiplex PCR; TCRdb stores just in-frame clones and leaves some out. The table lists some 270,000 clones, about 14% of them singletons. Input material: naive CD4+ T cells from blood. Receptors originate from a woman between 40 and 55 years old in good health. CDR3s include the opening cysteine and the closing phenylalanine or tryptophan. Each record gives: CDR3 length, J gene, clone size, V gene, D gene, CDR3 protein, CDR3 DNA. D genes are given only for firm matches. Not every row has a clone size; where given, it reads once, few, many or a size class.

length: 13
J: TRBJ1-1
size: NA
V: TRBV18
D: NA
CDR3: CASSPVVNTEAFF
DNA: TGTGCCAGCTCACCAGTCGTGAACACTGAAGCTTTCTTT

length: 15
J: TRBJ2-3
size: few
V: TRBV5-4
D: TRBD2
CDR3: CASSPRAGTTDTQYF
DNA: TGTGCCAGCAGTCCGAGAGCGGGGACCACAGATACGCAGTATTTT

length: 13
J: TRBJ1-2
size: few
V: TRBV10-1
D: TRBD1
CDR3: CASSERTGYGYTF
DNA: TGCGCCAGCAGTGAACGGACAGGGTATGGCTACACCTTC

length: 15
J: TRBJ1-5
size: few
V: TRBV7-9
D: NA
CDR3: CASSLDSSGNQPQHF
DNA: TGTGCCAGCAGCTTAGACTCTTCTGGCAATCAGCCCCAGCATTTT

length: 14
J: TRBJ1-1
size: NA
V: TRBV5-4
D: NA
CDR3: CASSFMGPAEVAFF
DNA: TGTGCCAGCAGCTTTATGGGGCCCGCGGAAGTAGCTTTCTTT

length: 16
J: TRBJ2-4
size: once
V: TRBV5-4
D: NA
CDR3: CASSLGTRQGSVNQYF
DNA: TGTGCCAGCAGCTTGGGGACCAGGCAGGGGAGCGTTAATCAGTACTTC

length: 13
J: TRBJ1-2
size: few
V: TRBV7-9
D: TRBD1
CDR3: CASRTTGTDGYTF
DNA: TGTGCCAGCAGAACGACAGGGACGGATGGCTACACCTTC

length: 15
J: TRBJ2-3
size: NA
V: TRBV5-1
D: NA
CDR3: CASSWIGTSTDTQYF
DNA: TGCGCCAGCAGCTGGATCGGAACTAGTACAGATACGCAGTATTTT

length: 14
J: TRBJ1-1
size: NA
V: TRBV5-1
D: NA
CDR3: CASSLEEWSTEAFF
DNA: TGCGCCAGCAGCTTGGAAGAGTGGAGCACTGAAGCTTTCTTT

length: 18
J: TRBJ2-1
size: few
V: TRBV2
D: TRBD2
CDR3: CASSVLKPGLAGTSEQFF
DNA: TGTGCCAGCAGTGTTCTCAAACCGGGACTAGCGGGGACCAGTGAGCAGTTCTTC

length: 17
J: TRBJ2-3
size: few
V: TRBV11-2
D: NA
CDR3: CASSLESGRSSTDTQYF
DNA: TGTGCCAGCAGCTTAGAATCTGGGAGATCTAGCACAGATACGCAGTATTTT

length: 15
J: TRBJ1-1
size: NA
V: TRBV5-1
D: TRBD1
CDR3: CASTLTGAKGTEAFF
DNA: TGCGCCAGCACCCTCACAGGGGCGAAAGGCACTGAAGCTTTCTTT

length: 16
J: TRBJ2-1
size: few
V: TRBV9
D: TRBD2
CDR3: CASSASGGQSYNEQFF
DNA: TGTGCCAGCAGCGCCAGCGGGGGCCAGTCCTACAATGAGCAGTTCTTC

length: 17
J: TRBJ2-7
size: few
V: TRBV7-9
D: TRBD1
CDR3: CASQGDIPGQGRYEQYF
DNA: TGTGCCAGCCAGGGGGATATACCGGGACAGGGACGCTACGAGCAGTACTTC

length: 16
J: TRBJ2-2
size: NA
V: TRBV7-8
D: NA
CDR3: CASSFRTEIITGELFF
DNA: TGTGCCAGCAGCTTCCGGACAGAAATCATTACCGGGGAGCTGTTTTTT

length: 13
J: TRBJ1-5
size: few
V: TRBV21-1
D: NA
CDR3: CASIEDSNQPQHF
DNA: TGTGCCAGCATAGAAGATAGCAATCAGCCCCAGCATTTT

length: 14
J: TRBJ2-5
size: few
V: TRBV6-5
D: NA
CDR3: CASSYSAGRQTQYF
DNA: TGTGCCAGCAGTTACTCGGCAGGGCGGCAGACCCAGTACTTC

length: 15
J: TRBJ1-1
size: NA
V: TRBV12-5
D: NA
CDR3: CASGLAWGRVGEAFF
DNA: TGTGCTAGTGGTTTGGCCTGGGGGCGAGTGGGTGAAGCTTTCTTT

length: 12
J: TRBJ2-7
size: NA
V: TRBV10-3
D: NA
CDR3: CAIAGFDYEQYF
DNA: TGTGCCATCGCTGGCTTTGATTACGAGCAGTACTTC

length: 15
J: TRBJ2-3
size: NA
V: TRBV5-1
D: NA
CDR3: CASSEERYSTDTQYF
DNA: TGCGCCAGCAGCGAAGAGCGGTATAGCACAGATACGCAGTATTTT

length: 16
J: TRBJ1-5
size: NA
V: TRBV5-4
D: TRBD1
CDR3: CASSLGTGNSNQPQHF
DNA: TGTGCCAGCAGCTTAGGGACAGGGAATAGCAATCAGCCCCAGCATTTT

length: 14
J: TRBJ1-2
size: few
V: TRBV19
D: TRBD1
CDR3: CASSMGQGNRGYTF
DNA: TGTGCCAGTAGTATGGGACAGGGGAATCGCGGCTACACCTTC

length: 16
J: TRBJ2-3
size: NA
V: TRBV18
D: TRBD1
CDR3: CASSPLTGSGTDTQYF
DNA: TGTGCCAGCTCGCCTTTGACAGGGTCGGGAACAGATACGCAGTATTTT

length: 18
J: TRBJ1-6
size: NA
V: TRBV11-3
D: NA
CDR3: CASSLDRGNRRVRSPLHF
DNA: TGTGCCAGCAGCTTAGATCGAGGGAACCGTAGAGTAAGATCACCCCTCCACTTT

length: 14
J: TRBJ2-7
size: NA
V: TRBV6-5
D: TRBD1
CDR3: CASRKGQGAYEQYF
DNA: TGTGCCAGCAGAAAGGGACAGGGGGCCTACGAGCAGTACTTC

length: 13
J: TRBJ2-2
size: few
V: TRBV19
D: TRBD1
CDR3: CAIGTGVGGELFF
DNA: TGTGCCATCGGGACAGGGGTCGGCGGGGAGCTGTTTTTT

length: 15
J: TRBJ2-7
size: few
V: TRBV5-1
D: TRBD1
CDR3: CASTLPGQGPYEQYF
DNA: TGCGCCAGCACCCTCCCGGGACAGGGACCCTACGAGCAGTACTTC

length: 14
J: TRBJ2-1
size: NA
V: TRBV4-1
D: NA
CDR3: CASSQAGNGNEQFF
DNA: TGCGCCAGCAGCCAAGCGGGGAACGGGAATGAGCAGTTCTTC

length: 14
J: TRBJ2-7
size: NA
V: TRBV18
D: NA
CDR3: CASSPRPAGDEQYF
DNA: TGTGCCAGCTCACCACGTCCAGCGGGCGACGAGCAGTACTTC

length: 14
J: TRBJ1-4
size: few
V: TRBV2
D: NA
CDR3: CASSEGLSNEKLFF
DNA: TGTGCCAGCAGTGAAGGTCTTTCTAATGAAAAACTGTTTTTT

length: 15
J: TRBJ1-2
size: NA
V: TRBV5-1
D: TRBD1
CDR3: CASSPDRVANYGYTF
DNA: TGCGCCAGCAGCCCGGACAGGGTGGCTAACTATGGCTACACCTTC

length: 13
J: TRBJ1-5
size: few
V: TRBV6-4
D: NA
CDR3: CASSRQDNQPQHF
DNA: TGTGCCAGCAGCAGACAGGACAATCAGCCCCAGCATTTT

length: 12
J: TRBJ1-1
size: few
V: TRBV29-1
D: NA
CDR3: CSVDGANTEAFF
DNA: TGCAGCGTTGACGGAGCGAACACTGAAGCTTTCTTT

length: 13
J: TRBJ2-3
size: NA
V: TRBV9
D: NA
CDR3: CASSVGPPDTQYF
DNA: TGTGCCAGCAGCGTAGGTCCCCCGGATACGCAGTATTTT

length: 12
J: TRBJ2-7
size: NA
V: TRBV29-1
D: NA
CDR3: CSVTTMTYEQYF
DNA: TGCAGCGTCACGACAATGACCTACGAGCAGTACTTC

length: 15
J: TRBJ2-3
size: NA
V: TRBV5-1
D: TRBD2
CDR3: CASARGGGSTDTQYF
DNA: TGCGCCAGCGCCCGCGGGGGTGGGAGCACAGATACGCAGTATTTT

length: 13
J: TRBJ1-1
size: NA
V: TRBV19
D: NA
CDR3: CASSIGQNTEAFF
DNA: TGTGCCAGTAGTATAGGACAGAACACTGAAGCTTTCTTT

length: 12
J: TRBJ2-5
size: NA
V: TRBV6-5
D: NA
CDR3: CASSPREETQYF
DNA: TGTGCCAGCAGTCCCAGGGAAGAGACCCAGTACTTC

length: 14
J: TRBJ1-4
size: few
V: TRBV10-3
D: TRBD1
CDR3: CAISEWTGNEKLFF
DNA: TGTGCCATCAGTGAGTGGACAGGGAATGAAAAACTGTTTTTT

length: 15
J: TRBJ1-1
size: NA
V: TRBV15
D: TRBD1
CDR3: CATSRGGQVRTEAFF
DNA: TGTGCCACCAGCAGGGGAGGACAGGTAAGGACTGAAGCTTTCTTT

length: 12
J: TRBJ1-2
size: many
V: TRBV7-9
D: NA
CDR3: CASSLRGGGYTF
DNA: TGTGCCAGCAGTCTGCGGGGTGGTGGCTACACCTTC

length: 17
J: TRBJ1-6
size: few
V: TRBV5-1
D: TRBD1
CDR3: CASSLGATGRTNSPLHF
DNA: TGCGCCAGCAGCTTGGGGGCGACAGGGCGAACTAATTCACCCCTCCACTTT

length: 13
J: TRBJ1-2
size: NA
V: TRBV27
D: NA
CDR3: CASSSRTAYGYTF
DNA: TGTGCCAGCAGTTCCCGGACAGCGTATGGCTACACCTTC

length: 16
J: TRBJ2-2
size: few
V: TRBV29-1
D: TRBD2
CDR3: CSVAGTSGGLTGELFF
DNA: TGCAGCGTTGCTGGGACTAGCGGGGGGTTGACCGGGGAGCTGTTTTTT

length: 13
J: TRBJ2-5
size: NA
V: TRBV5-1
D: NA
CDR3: CASRRGTQETQYF
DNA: TGCGCCAGCAGGAGGGGGACCCAAGAGACCCAGTACTTC

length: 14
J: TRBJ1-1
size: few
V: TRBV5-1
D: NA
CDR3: CASSRVTGSTEAFF
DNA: TGCGCCAGCAGCCGTGTTACAGGGAGCACTGAAGCTTTCTTT

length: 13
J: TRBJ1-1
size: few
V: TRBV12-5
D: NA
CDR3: CASGRTVNTEAFF
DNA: TGTGCTAGTGGACGGACAGTGAACACTGAAGCTTTCTTT

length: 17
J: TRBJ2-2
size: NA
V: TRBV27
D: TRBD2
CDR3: CASSLQTSGGRTGELFF
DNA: TGTGCCAGCAGTTTACAAACTAGCGGGGGAAGGACCGGGGAGCTGTTTTTT

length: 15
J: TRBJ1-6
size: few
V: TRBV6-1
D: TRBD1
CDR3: CASSSRDRGLSPLHF
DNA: TGTGCCAGCAGTTCTCGGGACAGGGGGCTTTCACCCCTCCACTTT

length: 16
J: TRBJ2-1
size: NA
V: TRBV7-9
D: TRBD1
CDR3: CASSLVGTGRRNEQFF
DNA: TGTGCCAGCAGCTTAGTGGGGACAGGGCGCCGCAATGAGCAGTTCTTC

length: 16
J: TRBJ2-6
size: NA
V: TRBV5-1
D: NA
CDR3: CASSLVGDSGANVLTF
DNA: TGCGCCAGCAGCTTGGTAGGGGACTCTGGGGCCAACGTCCTGACTTTC

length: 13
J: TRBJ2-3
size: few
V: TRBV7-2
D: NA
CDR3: CASSSYSGDTQYF
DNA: TGTGCCAGCAGCTCCTATTCGGGAGATACGCAGTATTTT

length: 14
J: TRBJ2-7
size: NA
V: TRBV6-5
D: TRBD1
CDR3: CASSYWQGASKQYF
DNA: TGTGCCAGCAGTTATTGGCAGGGGGCTAGTAAGCAGTACTTC

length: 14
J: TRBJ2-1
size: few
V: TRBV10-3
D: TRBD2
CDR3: CAISETGGGNEQFF
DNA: TGTGCCATCAGTGAGACGGGCGGGGGGAATGAGCAGTTCTTC

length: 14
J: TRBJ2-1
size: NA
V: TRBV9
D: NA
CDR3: CASTSRDSVGEQFF
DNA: TGTGCCAGCACGTCCCGGGACTCCGTAGGTGAGCAGTTCTTC

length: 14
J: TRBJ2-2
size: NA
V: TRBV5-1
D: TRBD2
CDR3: CASSSGLDTGELFF
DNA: TGCGCCAGCAGCTCGGGACTAGACACCGGGGAGCTGTTTTTT

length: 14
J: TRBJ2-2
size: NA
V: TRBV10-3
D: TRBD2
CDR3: CAIRSREGTGELFF
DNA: TGTGCCATCAGGTCAAGGGAGGGCACCGGGGAGCTGTTTTTT

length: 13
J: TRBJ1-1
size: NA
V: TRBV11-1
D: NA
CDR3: CASSLGISQFLFF
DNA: TGTGCCAGCAGCTTAGGAATTTCTCAGTTTTTGTTCTTT

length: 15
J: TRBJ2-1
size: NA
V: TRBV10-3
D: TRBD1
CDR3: CASTGQGAFNNEQFF
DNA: TGTGCCAGCACGGGACAGGGGGCCTTCAACAATGAGCAGTTCTTC

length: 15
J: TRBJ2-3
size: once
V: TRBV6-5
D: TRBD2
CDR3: CASSRGGGFTDTQYF
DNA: TGTGCCAGCTCCCGTGGGGGGGGGTTCACAGATACGCAGTATTTT